This T cell receptor beta chain was captured in a study of vaccination and CD4 T cells after COVID-19. Looking at the study overall: Recovered patients in the cohort numbered six men and four women, two of them Hispanic. Some control cultures received a CEFX pool, which served as the positive control. Others received an HIV-1 Nef pool or no peptide.

Oncomine TCR Beta short-read sequencing was applied to DNA from cultured CD4+ T cells. A single record per CDR3 protein comes from TCRdb applying MiXCR to the PCR reads. The sample holds approximately 10,000 distinct CDR3 sequences, 53% seen once. The CDR3 runs 14 residues. The germline V gene encodes CDR1 MNHNS and CDR2 SASEGT. J gave up 7 bases and V 5 bases, and 8 bases lay outside the gene matches. This clonotype was seen a handful of times. As yet, its antigen is unknown. Treatment specified: approximately 9-day PBMC culture with coronavirus spike peptide pools or control peptides (ViraFEST assay).

V and J are TRBV6-1 and TRBJ1-2; TRBD1 agrees at 9 bases. The sample comprised CD4+ T cells from blood, cultured in vitro. The clonotype was recovered from a human donor who had recovered from COVID-19. CDR3 coding DNA: TGTGCCAGCAGTATTACAGGGGGCGCAGGTGGCTACACCTTC. Its translation: CASSITGGAGGYTF.